The 9 T cell receptor beta chains reported below all come from one sample, sequenced in a study of shared clonotypes between healthy human individuals. Terminally differentiated effector memory CD45RA+ cells were left out of the naive CD8 fraction, which was CD45RO-negative and positively selected for CCR7. The table came from immunoSEQ multiplex PCR; TCRdb's copy has only in-frame clones and leaves some out. The sample carries about 580,000 clones, roughly 98% recorded once. Sequenced input: naive CD8+ T cells sorted from blood. Every receptor here comes from a man under 40 in good health.

This chain links TRBV28 with TRBJ2-1; D not certain. This CDR3 is 14 amino acids long. Trimming left V 11 bases short and J 4 bases short, with 18 bases between. CDR1 and CDR2 (germline): MDHEN, SYDVKM. CDR3 amino acids: CAVSISGSYNEQFF. The DNA for the CDR3 is TGTGCCGTTTCCATTTCGGGTAGTTACAATGAGCAGTTCTTC.

The rearrangement links TRBV7-9 to TRBJ2-5; 8 bases are a match to TRBD1. The J segment lost 3 bases and the V segment lost 6 bases, leaving 6 bases of the junction unmatched. The CDR3 totals 14 residues. The germline gives CDR1 SEHNR, CDR2 FQNEAQ (reference sequence). For the CDR3, the DNA is TGTGCCAGCAGACCCGGGACAGGTAAAGAGACCCAGTACTTC. Protein product: CASRPGTGKETQYF. The full variable domain, in which reference TRBV7-9 and TRBJ2-5 provide the parts outside the CDR3, is DTGVSQNPRHKITKRGQNVTFRCDPISEHNRLYWYRQTLGQGPEFLTYFQNEAQLEKSRLLSDRFSAERPKGSFSTLEIQRTEQGDSAMYLCASRPGTGKETQYFGPGTRLLVL.

The J gene is TRBJ2-5, the V gene TRBV28; D is unclear. Trimming cost V 4 bases and J 4 bases, with 10 bases left between them. The CDR3 consists of 13 residues. Looked up from germline, CDR1 is MDHEN and CDR2 is SYDVKM. The chain's CDR3 is CASSSGPPETQYF. DNA of the CDR3: TGTGCCAGCAGTTCCGGGCCACCAGAGACCCAGTACTTC. Combining the CDR3 with reference TRBV28 and TRBJ2-5 gives the whole variable domain DVKVTQSSRYLVKRTGEKVFLECVQDMDHENMFWYRQDPGLGLRLIYFSYDVKMKEKGDIPEGYSVSREKKERFSLILESASTNQTSMYLCASSSGPPETQYFGPGTRLLVL.

V gene TRBV5-1 combines with J gene TRBJ2-7; TRBD1 might be the D (5 bases). The CDR3 is 16 amino acids. Trimming took off 1 base at V and 0 bases at J, with 14 bases between the two ends. The V gene's germline CDR1 is SGHRS and CDR2 YFSETQ. Here the CDR3 DNA reads TGCGCCAGCAGCTTGCTACCGACAGAATCCTCCTACGAGCAGTACTTC. This translates into CASSLLPTESSYEQYF. The full variable domain, in which reference TRBV5-1 and TRBJ2-7 provide the parts outside the CDR3, is KAGVTQTPRYLIKTRGQQVTLSCSPISGHRSVSWYQQTPGQGLQFLFEYFSETQRNKGNFPGRFSGRQFSNSRSEMNVSTLELGDSALYLCASSLLPTESSYEQYFGPGTRLTVT.

The V gene is TRBV27, the J gene TRBJ2-7; D is tentatively TRBD1 or TRBD2 (5 bases each). From germline, CDR1 is MNHEY and CDR2 SMNVEV (reference sequence). The V end lost 0 bases, the J end lost 3 bases, and 15 bases lay between the germline ends. CDR3 length: 16 residues. CDR3 residues: CASSLSPGQGDYEQYF. The CDR3 nucleotides read TGTGCCAGCAGTTTATCCCCGGGGCAGGGAGACTACGAGCAGTACTTC.

The CDR3 spells CASNRGTSETQYF. The CDR3 bases are TGTGCCAGCAACAGGGGTACGTCAGAGACCCAGTACTTC. The chain combines TRBV11-2 with TRBJ2-5, with 7 nucleotides matching TRBD1. After removal of 7 bases from V and 4 bases from J, the junction contained 6 bases not matched to a gene. There are 13 residues in the CDR3. Germline loops: CDR1 SGHAT, CDR2 FQNNGV.

The chain has TRBV7-6 and TRBJ2-5; no definite D call. Germline CDR1 is SGHVS and CDR2 is FNYEAQ. V lost 3 bases to trimming and J lost 1 base, with 12 bases between them. This CDR3 contains 15 residues. In DNA form, the CDR3 reads TGTGCCAGCAGCTTTCAACCGACAACCCAAGAGACCCAGTACTTC. Translation gives CASSFQPTTQETQYF.

The rearrangement links TRBV7-9 to TRBJ1-1; D gene uncertain. Trimming left V 0 bases short and J 0 bases short, with 8 bases between. The V gene's germline CDR1 is SEHNR and CDR2 FQNEAQ (reference sequence). CDR3 length: 15 residues. CDR3 sequence: CASSLAPRVNTEAFF. The CDR3, as DNA: TGTGCCAGCAGCTTAGCGCCCCGAGTGAACACTGAAGCTTTCTTT. The full variable domain, its missing parts supplied by reference TRBV7-9 and TRBJ1-1, is DTGVSQNPRHKITKRGQNVTFRCDPISEHNRLYWYRQTLGQGPEFLTYFQNEAQLEKSRLLSDRFSAERPKGSFSTLEIQRTEQGDSAMYLCASSLAPRVNTEAFFGQGTRLTVV.

The chain combines TRBV29-1 with TRBJ2-7; a possible D gene is TRBD2 (6 bases). The CDR3 is 12 amino acids. Germline V gene sequence: CDR1 SQVTM, CDR2 ANQGSEA. Trimming removed 4 bases at V and 3 bases at J, with 10 bases between. DNA for the CDR3: TGCAGCGTTGTGGAGGGCTACTACGAGCAGTACTTC. It specifies CSVVEGYYEQYF.